A single sample gave rise to the 30 T cell receptor beta chains below, sequenced in a study of cytomegalovirus exposure and HLA in healthy donors. Primers for the PCR totalled 60 Vbeta and 13 Jbeta. Sequenced by immunoSEQ multiplex PCR; TCRdb stores in-frame clones only, minus some. The sample totals under 200,000 clones. Sequenced input: PBMCs. The source is a man younger than 40 in good health and CMV-seronegative.

The CDR3 region is CASSPAGPRGAFF. The CDR3 DNA reads as TGTGCCAGCAGCCCCGCAGGGCCGAGGGGGGCTTTCTTT. The chain joins TRBV11-3 to TRBJ1-1; D might be TRBD1 (6 bases). The CDR3 spans 13 residues. Germline lookup yields CDR1 SGHNT and CDR2 YENEEA. V shed 5 bases and J shed 11 bases, with 18 bases lying between them.

The chain has TRBV7-2 and TRBJ2-5; TRBD2 matches 11 bases. Germline CDR1 reads SGHTA; CDR2 reads FQGNSA. CDR3 length equals 17 residues. V was clipped by 2 bases and J by 4 bases; unmatched bases: 9. Here the CDR3 DNA reads TGTGCCAGCAGCTTACACAATAGCGGGGGGGGACCAGAGACCCAGTACTTC. Its translation: CASSLHNSGGGPETQYF.

The chain joins TRBV2 to TRBJ1-2; no clear D. From germline, CDR1 is SNHLY and CDR2 FYNNEI. V lost 4 bases to trimming and J lost 8 bases, with 8 bases between them. This CDR3 spans 11 amino acids. The CDR3 region is CASSVGLGYTF. CDR3 sequence (DNA): TGTGCCAGCAGTGTCGGACTGGGCTACACCTTC.

V gene TRBV6-5 combines with J gene TRBJ2-7; 8 bases align to TRBD1. This CDR3 is built from 14 residues. The V gene end was trimmed by 4 bases and the J gene end by 0 bases; junction bases not matched to a gene: 2. Looked up from germline, CDR1 is MNHEY and CDR2 is SVGAGI. The chain's CDR3 is CASSLTGVSYEQYF. CDR3 in DNA: TGTGCCAGCAGTTTGACAGGGGTCTCCTACGAGCAGTACTTC.

This sequence joins TRBV19 and TRBJ1-5; unclear D gene. The CDR3 covers 13 residues. Germline-derived CDR1 and CDR2 are LNHDA and SQIVND (reference sequence). V was pared by 4 bases and J by 3 bases, with 7 bases between. CDR3 nucleotides: TGTGCCAGTAGTACAGGCTTCAATCAGCCCCAGCATTTT. This translates into CASSTGFNQPQHF.

J is TRBJ1-5 and V is TRBV11-2, with 10 bases aligning to TRBD1. With V trimmed by 9 bases and J by 7 bases, 6 bases remained unmatched. Germline V lookup: CDR1 SGHAT, CDR2 FQNNGV. CDR3 length equals 13 residues. The CDR3 loop is CASSTGGGQPQHF. CDR3 bases: TGTGCCAGTTCGACAGGGGGCGGGCAGCCCCAGCATTTT.

The rearrangement links TRBV7-9 to TRBJ1-3, with D possibly TRBD1 on 6 matching bases. With 7 bases removed from V and 2 bases from J, the gap between germline ends came to 18 bases. CDR3 length: 16 residues. Germline V gene lookup returns CDR1 SEHNR and CDR2 FQNEAQ (reference sequence). CDR3 DNA: TGTGCCAGCAACGATTCAGGGGAAGGGGCTGGAAACACCATATATTTT. The encoded protein is CASNDSGEGAGNTIYF.

The chain joins TRBV11-2 to TRBJ1-6, with D hard to call. This CDR3 comprises 14 residues. Germline V gives CDR1 SGHAT, CDR2 FQNNGV. V dropped 3 bases and J dropped 7 bases, with 10 bases sitting between them. In DNA form, the CDR3 reads TGTGCCAGCAGCTTTGGGCCTGGGAATTCACCCCTCCACTTT. Its translation: CASSFGPGNSPLHF. The whole variable domain, filled in from reference TRBV11-2 and TRBJ1-6, reads EAGVAQSPRYKIIEKRQSVAFWCNPISGHATLYWYQQILGQGPKLLIQFQNNGVVDDSQLPKDRFSAERLKGVDSTLKIQPAKLEDSAVYLCASSFGPGNSPLHFGNGTRLTVT.

The chain carries TRBV28 and TRBJ1-5; 11 nucleotides align to TRBD1. Losses at the gene ends were 1 base for V and 4 bases for J; bases not matched to a gene: 6. The germline V gene encodes CDR1 MDHEN and CDR2 SYDVKM. CDR3 length equals 17 residues. Written as DNA, the CDR3 is TGTGCCAGCAGTTTATACCCCGGGACAGGGGGTAATCAGCCCCAGCATTTT. Translating gives CASSLYPGTGGNQPQHF.

The genes are TRBV7-4 and TRBJ1-1; D call uncertain. The CDR3 sequence is 15 residues long. V was pared by 2 bases and J by 5 bases, with 15 bases between. Germline values: CDR1 SGHVT, CDR2 SQSDAQ. In DNA, the CDR3 is TGTGCCAGCAGCTTATTTGTACAGAGAGGGACTGAAGCTTTCTTT. It yields the protein CASSLFVQRGTEAFF.

This chain uses TRBV19 with TRBJ2-7; 11 bases line up with TRBD2. V lost 5 bases to trimming and J lost 5 bases; unmatched junction nucleotides: 5. Germline V gene data show CDR1 as LNHDA and CDR2 as SQIVND (reference sequence). The CDR3 contains 14 residues. The CDR3 reads CASSLPGLADEQYF. DNA of the CDR3: TGTGCCAGTAGTCTTCCGGGACTAGCGGACGAGCAGTACTTC.

V and J are TRBV5-1 and TRBJ2-7; D not certain. Germline V CDR1 and CDR2: SGHRS, YFSETQ. The V end was cut by 0 bases, the J end by 3 bases, with 10 bases between. The CDR3 is made up of 14 amino acids. The CDR3 DNA is TGCGCCAGCAGCTTGGCCGGTTCCCTCTACGAGCAGTACTTC. Encoded protein: CASSLAGSLYEQYF.

The chain has TRBV12-5 and TRBJ2-7; D possibly corresponds to TRBD2 (6 bases). In germline, CDR1 is LGHNT, CDR2 FRNRAP. The V end was cut by 1 base, the J end by 8 bases, with 9 bases between. This CDR3 comprises 12 residues. The CDR3 region is CASGLETSKQYF. The CDR3 DNA is TGTGCTAGTGGTTTGGAAACTAGCAAGCAGTACTTC.

The chain employs TRBV9 and TRBJ1-1; no firm D call. The V end lost 4 bases, the J end lost 5 bases, and 6 bases lay between the germline ends. Germline V gene data show CDR1 as SGDLS and CDR2 as YYNGEE. The CDR3 has 11 amino acids. CDR3 bases: TGTGCCAGCAGCCCCAGGACTGAAGCTTTCTTT. Amino acids: CASSPRTEAFF.

The V call is TRBV18, the J call TRBJ1-2; 7 nucleotides align to TRBD1. J was trimmed by 4 bases and V by 3 bases; bases with no gene match: 5. Germline V gives CDR1 KGHSH, CDR2 LQKENI. The CDR3 extends over 14 amino acids. CDR3 sequence reads: CASSPETGPYGYTF. CDR3 nucleotide sequence: TGTGCCAGCTCACCGGAGACAGGGCCCTATGGCTACACCTTC.

The genes are TRBV5-5 and TRBJ1-5; D possibly corresponds to TRBD1 (5 bases). Germline values: CDR1 SGHKS, CDR2 YYEKEE (reference sequence). The CDR3 extends over 15 amino acids. V lost 4 bases, J lost 6 bases, and 17 bases lay in between. The CDR3: CASSALTVPGQPQHF. The CDR3 nucleotides read TGTGCCAGCAGCGCCTTGACAGTGCCAGGTCAGCCCCAGCATTTT.

The chain has TRBV6-5 and TRBJ2-5; TRBD1 agrees at 11 bases. The J call may be faulty, since TRBJ2-7 better matches the DNA end. The CDR3 contains 15 residues. Germline loops: CDR1 MNHEY, CDR2 SVGAGI. CDR3 sequence: CASSYGTGGFYEQYF. CDR3 nucleotide sequence: TGTGCCAGCAGTTACGGGACAGGGGGATTCTACGAGCAGTACTTC.

The chain couples TRBV11-2 to TRBJ1-5; no firm D call. The V gene lost 3 bases and the J gene lost 5 bases, with 11 bases spanning the gap. CDR3 size: 14 residues. Germline-derived CDR1 and CDR2 are SGHAT and FQNNGV. The CDR3 reads CASSLAADYQPQHF. For the CDR3, the DNA is TGTGCCAGCAGCTTGGCGGCCGATTATCAGCCCCAGCATTTT.

This chain links TRBV7-6 with TRBJ1-1, with a weak D call TRBD1 (6 bases). CDR1 SGHVS and CDR2 FNYEAQ come from the germline V gene. Trimming cost V 1 base and J 5 bases, with 17 bases left between them. CDR3 length equals 16 residues. DNA of the CDR3: TGTGCCAGCAGCTTAGAGGCCGGGACACTGAGGACTGAAGCTTTCTTT. It specifies CASSLEAGTLRTEAFF.

The chain couples TRBV4-1 to TRBJ2-3; 12 nucleotides agree with TRBD2. Per the germline V gene, CDR1 is MGHRA and CDR2 is YSYEKL. V lost 1 base to trimming and J lost 2 bases; unmatched junction nucleotides: 13. CDR3 length: 20 amino acids. The CDR3 DNA sequence: TGCGCCAGCAGCCAAGGTGGGACTAGCGGGTTCGTTGGAGACACAGATACGCAGTATTTT. It codes for CASSQGGTSGFVGDTDTQYF.

Notes on this clone: The junction departs from the called germline gene at one end, perhaps through a read error. The chain is built from TRBV7-9 and TRBJ1-1, with 8 positions matching TRBD1. CDR3 length: 12 amino acids. Germline V gives CDR1 SEHNR, CDR2 FQNEAQ (reference sequence). The CDR3 DNA reads as TGTGCCAGCAGCTCCACCAGGACAGGGACCCTCTTT. Protein: CASSSTRTGTLF.

The rearrangement links TRBV6-5 to TRBJ2-7, with TRBD1 identical over 10 bases. The CDR3 loop spans 16 amino acids. V lost 3 bases to trimming and J lost 4 bases; unmatched junction nucleotides: 9. Germline V CDR1 and CDR2: MNHEY, SVGAGI. CDR3 loop: CASSYPRDRGDYEQYF. The CDR3 DNA reads TGTGCCAGCAGTTATCCCCGGGACAGGGGAGATTACGAGCAGTACTTC.

This chain links TRBV4-1 with TRBJ2-7, with 11 positions matching TRBD1. The CDR3 has 16 amino acids. The J segment lost 3 bases and the V segment lost 1 base, leaving 5 bases of the junction unmatched. Germline V gives CDR1 MGHRA, CDR2 YSYEKL. The CDR3: CASSQAGGTGGYEQYF. The CDR3 DNA reads as TGCGCCAGCAGCCAAGCCGGCGGGACAGGGGGCTACGAGCAGTACTTC.

The chain couples TRBV29-1 to TRBJ2-5, with 8 bases aligning to TRBD1. CDR3 length equals 14 residues. Germline V gene lookup returns CDR1 SQVTM and CDR2 ANQGSEA. The V and J ends lost 4 bases and 1 base, in that order; junction bases with no gene match: 5. CDR3 bases: TGCAGCGTTGCCTACAGGGGGATCCAAGAGACCCAGTACTTC. This sequence encodes CSVAYRGIQETQYF.

CDR3 loop: CASRPRQGLENTIYF. For the CDR3, the DNA is TGTGCCAGTAGACCAAGACAGGGGCTGGAAAACACCATATATTTT. V usage is TRBV19 and J usage is TRBJ1-3; 8 bases agree with TRBD1. V trimming: 6 bases; J trimming: 6 bases; junction bases outside the gene matches: 10. The germline CDR1 and CDR2 sequences are LNHDA and SQIVND (reference sequence). The CDR3 consists of 15 residues.

This sequence joins TRBV5-1 and TRBJ1-1; 7 bases match TRBD1. V was clipped by 4 bases and J by 1 base; unmatched bases: 7. CDR3 length: 15 residues. Germline V gives CDR1 SGHRS, CDR2 YFSETQ. The CDR3 loop reads CASSTRQGGNTEAFF. The DNA of the CDR3 is TGCGCCAGCAGCACCCGACAGGGCGGGAACACTGAAGCTTTCTTT.

The chain combines TRBV27 with TRBJ1-1, with a tentative D call TRBD1 (6 bases). V lost 4 bases and J 5 bases, leaving 14 bases between the germline ends. Germline loops: CDR1 MNHEY, CDR2 SMNVEV (reference sequence). The CDR3 has 14 residues. The CDR3 DNA follows: TGTGCCAGCAGTTACACAGGGTTGGAAACTGAAGCTTTCTTT. Translated, it gives CASSYTGLETEAFF.

The CDR3, as DNA: TGCAGCGTACCGGGACAGGGGTACACTGAAGCTTTCTTT. Its translation is CSVPGQGYTEAFF. This rearrangement joins TRBV29-1 to TRBJ1-1; TRBD1 agrees at 10 bases. Per germline, CDR1 SQVTM and CDR2 ANQGSEA. V lost 6 bases, J lost 3 bases, and 4 bases stayed unmatched. The CDR3 consists of 13 residues.

This rearrangement joins TRBV5-1 to TRBJ1-1; D is undetermined. This CDR3 region has 15 residues. Germline CDR1 is SGHRS and CDR2 is YFSETQ. V lost 1 base and J 4 bases, leaving 14 bases between the germline ends. CDR3 residues: CASSLLDQLATEAFF. The CDR3 DNA reads as TGCGCCAGCAGCTTGTTGGACCAGCTAGCCACTGAAGCTTTCTTT.

The chain uses TRBV6-5 and TRBJ2-3; TRBD1 is a possible D gene (5 bases). The ends were cut back, 10 bases at V and 1 base at J, with 12 bases in the middle. The germline V gene has CDR1 MNHEY and CDR2 SVGAGI. The CDR3 length is 13 residues. CDR3 in DNA: TGTGCCACCAAGGGGCAGGGCACAGATACGCAGTATTTT. Its translation: CATKGQGTDTQYF.